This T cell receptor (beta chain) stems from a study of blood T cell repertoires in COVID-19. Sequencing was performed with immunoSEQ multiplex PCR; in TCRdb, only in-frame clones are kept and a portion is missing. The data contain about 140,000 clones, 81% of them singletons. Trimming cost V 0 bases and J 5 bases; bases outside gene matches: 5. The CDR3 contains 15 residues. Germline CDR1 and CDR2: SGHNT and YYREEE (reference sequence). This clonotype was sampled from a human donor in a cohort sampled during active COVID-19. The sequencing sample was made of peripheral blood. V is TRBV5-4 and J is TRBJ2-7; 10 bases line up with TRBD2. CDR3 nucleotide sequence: TGTGCCAGCAGCTTGGGTTGGCTAGCGGGAGACGAGCAGTACTTC. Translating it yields CASSLGWLAGDEQYF. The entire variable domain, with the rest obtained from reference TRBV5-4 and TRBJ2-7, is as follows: ETGVTQSPTHLIKTRGQQVTLRCSSQSGHNTVSWYQQALGQGPQFIFQYYREEENGRGNFPPRFSGLQFPNYSSELNVNALELDDSALYLCASSLGWLAGDEQYFGPGTRLTVT.